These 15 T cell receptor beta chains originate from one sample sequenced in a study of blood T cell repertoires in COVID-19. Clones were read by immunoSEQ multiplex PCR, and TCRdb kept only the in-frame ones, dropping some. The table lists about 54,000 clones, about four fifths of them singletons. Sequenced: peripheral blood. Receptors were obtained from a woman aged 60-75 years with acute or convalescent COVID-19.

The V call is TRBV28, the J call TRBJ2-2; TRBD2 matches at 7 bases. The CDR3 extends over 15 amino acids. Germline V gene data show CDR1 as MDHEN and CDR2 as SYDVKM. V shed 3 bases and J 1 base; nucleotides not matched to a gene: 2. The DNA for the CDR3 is TGTGCCAGCAGTTTGGGGGGGTTGAACACCGGGGAGCTGTTTTTT. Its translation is CASSLGGLNTGELFF.

CDR3 DNA: TGTGCCAGTTCACGGACAGGGATTTCCACTGAAGCTTTCTTT. Translating gives CASSRTGISTEAFF. This chain uses TRBV19 with TRBJ1-1, with 8 bases lining up with TRBD1. V was clipped by 8 bases and J by 4 bases; unmatched bases: 9. The CDR3 consists of 14 residues. The germline V gene encodes CDR1 LNHDA and CDR2 SQIVND (reference sequence). Full variable domain (remainder filled in from reference TRBV19 and TRBJ1-1): DGGITQSPKYLFRKEGQNVTLSCEQNLNHDAMYWYRQDPGQGLRLIYYSQIVNDFQKGDIAEGYSVSREKKESFPLTVTSAQKNPTAFYLCASSRTGISTEAFFGQGTRLTVV.

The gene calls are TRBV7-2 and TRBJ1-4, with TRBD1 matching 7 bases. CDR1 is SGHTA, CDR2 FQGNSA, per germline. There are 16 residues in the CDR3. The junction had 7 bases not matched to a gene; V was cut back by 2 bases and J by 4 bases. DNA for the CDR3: TGTGCCAGCAGCTTACGCCAGGGGGGCTATAATGAAAAACTGTTTTTT. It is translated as CASSLRQGGYNEKLFF.

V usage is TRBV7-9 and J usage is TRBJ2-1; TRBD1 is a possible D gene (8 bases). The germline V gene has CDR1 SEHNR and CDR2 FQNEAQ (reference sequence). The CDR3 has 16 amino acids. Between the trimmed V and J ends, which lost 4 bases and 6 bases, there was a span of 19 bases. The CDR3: CASSYRQGRGTNEQFF. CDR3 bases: TGTGCCAGCAGCTATAGACAGGGGAGGGGGACCAATGAGCAGTTCTTC.

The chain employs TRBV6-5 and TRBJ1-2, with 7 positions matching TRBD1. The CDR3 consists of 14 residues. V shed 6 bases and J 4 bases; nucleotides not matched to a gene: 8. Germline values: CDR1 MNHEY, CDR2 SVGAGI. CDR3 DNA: TGTGCCAGCAGGCGAGGGGGACAGTCCTATGGCTACACCTTC. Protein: CASRRGGQSYGYTF.

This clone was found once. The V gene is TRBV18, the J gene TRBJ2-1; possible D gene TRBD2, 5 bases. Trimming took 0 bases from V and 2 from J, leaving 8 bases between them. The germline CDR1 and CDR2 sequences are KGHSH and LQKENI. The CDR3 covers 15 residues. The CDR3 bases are TGTGCCAGCTCACCACCCCCGGGAACCTACAATGAGCAGTTCTTC. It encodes CASSPPPGTYNEQFF.

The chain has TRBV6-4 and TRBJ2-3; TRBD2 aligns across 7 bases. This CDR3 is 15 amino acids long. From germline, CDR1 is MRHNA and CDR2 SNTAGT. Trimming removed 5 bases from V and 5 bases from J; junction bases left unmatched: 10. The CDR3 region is CASSPGGGPRDTQYF. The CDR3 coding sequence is TGTGCCAGCAGTCCTGGGGGAGGGCCACGAGATACGCAGTATTTT.

CDR3 in amino acids: CASSPVGDRFYEQYF. In DNA form, the CDR3 reads TGTGCCAGCAGTCCTGTGGGAGACAGGTTCTACGAGCAGTACTTC. The rearrangement links TRBV6-5 to TRBJ2-7, with D maybe TRBD1 (6 bases). The CDR3 contains 15 residues. V gave up 5 bases and J gave up 3 bases, with 17 bases separating them. In germline, CDR1 is MNHEY, CDR2 SVGAGI.

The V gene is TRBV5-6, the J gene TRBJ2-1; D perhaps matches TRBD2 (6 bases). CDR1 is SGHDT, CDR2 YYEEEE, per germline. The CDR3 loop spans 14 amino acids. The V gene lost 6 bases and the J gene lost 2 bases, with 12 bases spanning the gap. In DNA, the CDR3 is TGTGCCAGCATCCTCGGGACTGCCTACAATGAGCAGTTCTTC. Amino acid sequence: CASILGTAYNEQFF.

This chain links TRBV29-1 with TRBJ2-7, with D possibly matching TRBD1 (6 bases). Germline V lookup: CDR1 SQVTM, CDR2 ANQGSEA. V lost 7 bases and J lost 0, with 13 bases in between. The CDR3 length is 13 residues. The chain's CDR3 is CSASRDTSYEQYF. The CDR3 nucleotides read TGCAGCGCCTCCCGGGACACCTCCTACGAGCAGTACTTC.

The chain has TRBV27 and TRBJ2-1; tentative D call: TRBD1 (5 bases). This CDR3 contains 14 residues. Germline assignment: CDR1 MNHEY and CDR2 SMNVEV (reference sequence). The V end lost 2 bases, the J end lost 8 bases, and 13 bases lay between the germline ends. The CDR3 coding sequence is TGTGCCAGCAGTTTAGGGGCATTTGGGTATGAGCAGTTCTTC. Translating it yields CASSLGAFGYEQFF.

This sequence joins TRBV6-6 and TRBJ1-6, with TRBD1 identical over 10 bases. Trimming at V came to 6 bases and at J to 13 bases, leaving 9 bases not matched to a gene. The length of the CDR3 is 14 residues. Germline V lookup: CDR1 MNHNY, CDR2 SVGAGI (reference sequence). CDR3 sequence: CASSLGQGKVPLHF. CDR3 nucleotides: TGTGCCAGCAGCCTGGGACAGGGGAAAGTCCCCCTCCACTTT.

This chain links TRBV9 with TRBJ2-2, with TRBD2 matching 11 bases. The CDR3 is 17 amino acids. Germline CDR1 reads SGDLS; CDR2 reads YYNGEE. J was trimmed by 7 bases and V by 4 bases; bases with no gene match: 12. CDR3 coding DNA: TGTGCCAGCAGCTCTCAGGAAGGACTAGCGGGCGGCGGGGAGCTGTTTTTT. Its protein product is CASSSQEGLAGGGELFF.

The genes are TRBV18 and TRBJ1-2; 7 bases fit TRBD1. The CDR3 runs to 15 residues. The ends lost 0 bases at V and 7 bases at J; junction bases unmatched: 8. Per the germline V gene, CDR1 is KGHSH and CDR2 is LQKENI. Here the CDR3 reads CASSPPAGGHGGYTF. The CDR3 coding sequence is TGTGCCAGCTCACCACCGGCAGGGGGTCATGGTGGCTACACCTTC.

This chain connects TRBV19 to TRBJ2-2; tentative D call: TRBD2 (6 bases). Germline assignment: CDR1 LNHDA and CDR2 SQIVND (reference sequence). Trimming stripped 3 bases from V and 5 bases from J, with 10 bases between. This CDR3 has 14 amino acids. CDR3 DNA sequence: TGTGCCAGTAGTATTCGGCGGGATACCGGGGAGCTGTTTTTT. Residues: CASSIRRDTGELFF.